The clone carrying this T cell receptor (beta chain) came up a few times. Its antigen is as yet unknown. Trimming removed 4 bases from V and 6 bases from J; junction bases left unmatched: 14. The CDR3 is 16 residues long. Germline CDR1 is SGHRS and CDR2 is YFSETQ. The source of the sample is a study of T cells after yellow fever vaccination. TCRdb ran MiXCR on the 5' RACE reads and lists one entry per CDR3 protein. The table includes approximately 120,000 distinct CDR3 sequences, about 8.4% detected once. Study-level findings and limits: Compared with primary, the secondary response was weaker and peaked at day 5, not 15.

The sequencing used CD8+ T cells sorted from PBMCs, collected on the day of the yellow fever booster vaccination. The rearrangement links TRBV5-1 to TRBJ2-3; TRBD2 aligns across 7 bases. The source of this sequence is a man between 18 and 29 years old who received the YFV17D yellow fever vaccine. The DNA for the CDR3 is TGCGCCAGCAGCACCGCCGGACCTTGGGAGGGCGATACGCAGTATTTT. This translates into CASSTAGPWEGDTQYF.